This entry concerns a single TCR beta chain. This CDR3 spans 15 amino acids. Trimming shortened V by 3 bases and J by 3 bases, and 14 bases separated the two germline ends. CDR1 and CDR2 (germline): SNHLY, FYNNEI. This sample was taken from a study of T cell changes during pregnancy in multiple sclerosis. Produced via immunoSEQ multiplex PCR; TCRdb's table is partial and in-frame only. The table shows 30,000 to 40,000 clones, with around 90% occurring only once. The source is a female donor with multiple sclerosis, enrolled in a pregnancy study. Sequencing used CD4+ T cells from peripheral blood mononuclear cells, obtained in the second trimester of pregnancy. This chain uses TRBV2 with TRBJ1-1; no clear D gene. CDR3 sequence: CASSEPGLGDTEAFF. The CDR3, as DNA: TGTGCCAGCAGTGAGCCTGGCCTCGGGGACACTGAAGCTTTCTTT.